This passage covers 22 T cell receptor beta chains from one sample sequenced in a study of blood T cells in healthy people across ages (dated by TCRdb to 2015 to 2017). Libraries were constructed by 5' RACE. Sequencing took place on an Illumina HiSeq 2500. The second PCR ran for about 7 to 11 cycles and used a J-beta primer mix along with a sample-barcoded 5' primer. Using fastp trimming at Q25 and MiXCR clonotype assembly, TCRdb reanalyzed the public sequencing data and kept in-frame beta chains. Each CDR3 protein appears once, grouped with its most common genes and DNA. The sample data list roughly 700,000 distinct CDR3 sequences, and 49% of these were observed just once. The ten most abundant clones make up around 32% of the sample. Material for sequencing was blood. All receptors derive from a woman in her sixties or seventies in good health.

A few counts support this clonotype. CDR3 nucleotide sequence: TGTGCCACCAGCAGAGGTCCGGGAGCGGGCAATGAGCAGTTCTTC. Its protein product is CATSRGPGAGNEQFF. The chain links TRBV15 to TRBJ2-1; D is possibly TRBD2 (6 bases). CDR1 is LNHNV, CDR2 YYDKDF, per germline (reference sequence). The V end was cut by 1 base, the J end by 6 bases, with 13 bases between. CDR3 length: 15 amino acids.

Remarks on this clonotype: Compared with germline, one end of the junction differs, possibly owing to a read error. The rearrangement uses TRBV30 and TRBJ2-3, with a tentative D call TRBD2 (6 bases). This CDR3 has 13 residues. Germline V gene lookup returns CDR1 GTSNPN and CDR2 SVGIG (reference sequence). CDR3 sequence reads: CAWSCTSIDTQYF. The DNA of the CDR3 is TGTGCCTGGAGTTGCACTAGCATAGATACGCAGTATTTT.

This clonotype was counted between two and nine times. V gene TRBV20-1 combines with J gene TRBJ2-3; D perhaps matches TRBD2 (6 bases). This CDR3 comprises 14 residues. V dropped 2 bases and J dropped 2 bases, with 11 bases sitting between them. Germline CDR1 DFQATT, CDR2 SNEGSKA (reference sequence). CDR3 loop: CSARTGSYTDTQYF. CDR3 nucleotides: TGCAGTGCTAGAACCGGGAGTTACACAGATACGCAGTATTTT.

The table lists this clonotype with a few counts. The chain recombines TRBV7-3 with TRBJ1-1, with a weak D call TRBD1 (6 bases). The CDR3 has 14 amino acids. V dropped 0 bases and J dropped 5 bases, with 10 bases sitting between them. Germline V gene sequence: CDR1 SGHTA, CDR2 FQGTGA. This CDR3 reads CASSLTGHQTEAFF. The CDR3, as DNA: TGTGCCAGCAGCTTAACGGGACACCAAACTGAAGCTTTCTTT.

This clonotype was seen a handful of times. J is TRBJ2-1 and V is TRBV5-6; D is uncertain. V shed 0 bases and J shed 0 bases, with 10 bases lying between them. The CDR3 consists of 16 residues. The V gene's germline CDR1 is SGHDT and CDR2 YYEEEE. CDR3 nucleotide sequence: TGTGCCAGCAGCTTGGAAGGTAGGAGCTCCTACAATGAGCAGTTCTTC. Amino acids: CASSLEGRSSYNEQFF.

The J gene is TRBJ2-4, the V gene TRBV7-6; 10 nucleotides line up with TRBD2. Germline CDR1 reads SGHVS; CDR2 reads FNYEAQ. V shed 5 bases and J 0 bases; nucleotides not matched to a gene: 13. This CDR3 is 19 amino acids long. The CDR3 sequence: CASSRTAGGGHVAKNIQYF. The CDR3, as DNA: TGTGCCAGCAGCCGAACAGCGGGAGGGGGGCATGTAGCCAAAAACATTCAGTACTTC.

The V gene is TRBV4-3, the J gene TRBJ2-5; 7 positions match TRBD1. The CDR3 has 16 residues. The germline V gene encodes CDR1 LGHNA and CDR2 YSLEER. The J segment lost 4 bases and the V segment lost 0 bases, leaving 8 bases of the junction unmatched. The DNA for the CDR3 is TGCGCCAGCAGCCAAGATGGGGCAGGGGGTACAGAGACCCAGTACTTC. Its translation: CASSQDGAGGTETQYF.

Ten or more counts support this clonotype. The V call is TRBV4-1, the J call TRBJ2-2; D unresolved. In germline, CDR1 is MGHRA, CDR2 YSYEKL. V lost 2 bases, J lost 4 bases, and 11 bases lay in between. The CDR3 has 15 residues. The CDR3 sequence: CASSQSHTATGELFF. The CDR3 region has the DNA TGCGCCAGCAGCCAAAGCCATACGGCCACCGGGGAGCTGTTTTTT.

The chain carries TRBV3-1 and TRBJ2-1; D is unclear. The CDR3 is 15 residues long. In germline, CDR1 is LGHDT, CDR2 YNNKEL (reference sequence). V was cut by 1 base and J by 13 bases, with 20 bases left in between. The CDR3 DNA is TGTGCCAGCAGCCAAGGTCTACCTAACGAAGAGACCCAGTTCTTC. Translation: CASSQGLPNEETQFF.

This chain's CDR3 is CSARVAGAPNEQFF. In nucleotides, the CDR3 is TGCAGTGCTAGAGTCGCGGGGGCCCCAAATGAGCAGTTCTTC. The chain carries TRBV20-1 and TRBJ2-1, with a weak D call TRBD2 (7 bases). Trimming left V 1 base short and J 7 bases short, with 14 bases between. The germline gives CDR1 DFQATT, CDR2 SNEGSKA (reference sequence). The CDR3 covers 14 residues.

This clonotype was seen a few times. This chain connects TRBV6-5 to TRBJ2-3; D is unresolved. V was pared by 0 bases and J by 6 bases, with 10 bases between. The CDR3 totals 14 residues. Germline V gene lookup returns CDR1 MNHEY and CDR2 SVGAGI. CDR3 in DNA: TGTGCCAGCAGTTACTCGAGGCACCTCGATACGCAGTATTTT. Protein: CASSYSRHLDTQYF.

This CDR3 is CASGSSIVTDTQYF. CDR3 DNA: TGTGCCAGTGGGAGTAGCATCGTCACAGATACGCAGTATTTT. The chain couples TRBV28 to TRBJ2-3; D is possibly TRBD2 (5 bases). V lost 9 bases and J lost 2, with 15 bases in between. This CDR3 has 14 amino acids. Germline CDR1 is MDHEN and CDR2 is SYDVKM. The whole variable domain, remainder taken from reference TRBV28 and TRBJ2-3, is DVKVTQSSRYLVKRTGEKVFLECVQDMDHENMFWYRQDPGLGLRLIYFSYDVKMKEKGDIPEGYSVSREKKERFSLILESASTNQTSMYLCASGSSIVTDTQYFGPGTRLTVL.

This clonotype came up many times. The genes are TRBV10-3 and TRBJ1-2; D is unresolved. Germline lookup yields CDR1 ENHRY and CDR2 SYGVKD. This CDR3 is built from 13 residues. V was pared by 2 bases and J by 7 bases, with 11 bases between. The CDR3 reads CAISELSLGGYTF. CDR3 nucleotide sequence: TGTGCCATCAGTGAGCTCAGCCTCGGTGGCTACACCTTC.

The gene calls are TRBV5-1 and TRBJ2-1; no firm D call. Germline V gene lookup returns CDR1 SGHRS and CDR2 YFSETQ. The CDR3 runs 15 residues. V was shortened by 1 base and J by 7 bases, with 15 bases between the two germline ends. The CDR3 coding sequence is TGCGCCAGCAGCTTGCGAACTGCTGATCTTAATGAGCAGTTCTTC. Amino acid sequence: CASSLRTADLNEQFF. Based on the CDR3 plus reference TRBV5-1 and TRBJ2-1, the full variable domain is KAGVTQTPRYLIKTRGQQVTLSCSPISGHRSVSWYQQTPGQGLQFLFEYFSETQRNKGNFPGRFSGRQFSNSRSEMNVSTLELGDSALYLCASSLRTADLNEQFFGPGTRLTVL.

Of note for this clonotype: At one end, the junction sequence differs from germline, possibly due to a read error. The V and J genes are TRBV5-1 and TRBJ2-5; the D is unclear. This CDR3 spans 12 amino acids. Germline V CDR1 and CDR2: SGHRS, YFSETQ. CDR3 amino acids: CASSQTQETQHF. The DNA for the CDR3 is TGCGCCAGCAGCCAGACCCAAGAGACCCAGCACTTC.

V usage is TRBV21-1 and J usage is TRBJ2-5; no check of the table's D call, TRBD1, against the DNA was made. The J call could be wrong; TRBJ2-7 is a better fit for the DNA end. TRBV21-1 is labeled a pseudogene. This CDR3 contains 13 residues. The CDR3 region is CATPTRGTYEQYF. The CDR3 DNA is TGTGCCACCCCTACGAGGGGTACCTACGAGCAGTACTTC.

Ten or more counts support this clonotype. The gene calls are TRBV25-1 and TRBJ2-7; TRBD1 agrees at 7 bases. Germline CDR1 and CDR2: MGHDK and SYGVNS. The CDR3 consists of 17 residues. With V trimmed by 4 bases and J by 3 bases, 15 bases remained unmatched. Written as DNA, the CDR3 is TGTGCCAGCAGTGGGACGGCGAGGGACAGCAAATTCTACGAGCAGTACTTC. Encoded protein: CASSGTARDSKFYEQYF.

In the case of this clonotype: Because the CDR3 is missing its conserved closing phenylalanine or tryptophan, this is likely a read error. The rearrangement links TRBV7-2 to TRBJ1-1; the match to TRBD1 covers 9 bases. Germline loops: CDR1 SGHTA, CDR2 FQGNSA. The junction had 8 bases not matched to a gene; V was cut back by 5 bases and J by 10 bases. The CDR3 has 13 amino acids. CDR3 DNA: TGTGCCAGCAGCCAAGACAGGGGGAGGGGAGCTTTCTCT. Residues: CASSQDRGRGAFS.

V usage is TRBV5-1 and J usage is TRBJ2-3; D is unclear. Between the trimmed V and J ends, which lost 1 base and 6 bases, there was a span of 9 bases. This CDR3 comprises 13 residues. From germline, CDR1 is SGHRS and CDR2 YFSETQ. CDR3 DNA: TGCGCCAGCAGCTTGTTCTTCCGTGATACGCAGTATTTT. It yields the protein CASSLFFRDTQYF.

In this sample, this clonotype turned up a few times. This sequence joins TRBV5-1 and TRBJ2-2, with D tentatively TRBD2 (6 bases). CDR3 length: 16 amino acids. Germline CDR1 is SGHRS and CDR2 is YFSETQ. The germline V and J ends were trimmed by 7 bases and 2 bases, with 18 bases remaining between them. CDR3: CASRWDPGDNTGELFF. CDR3 sequence (DNA): TGCGCCAGCCGCTGGGACCCGGGAGATAACACCGGGGAGCTGTTTTTT.

This chain links TRBV4-2 with TRBJ2-1; 10 nucleotides match TRBD2. The junction had 3 bases not matched to a gene; V was cut back by 0 bases and J by 1 base. Per the germline V gene, CDR1 is LGHNA and CDR2 is YNFKEQ. The CDR3 contains 17 residues. The CDR3 coding sequence is TGTGCCAGCAGCCAAGAACTAGCGGGAATGTCCTACAATGAGCAGTTCTTC. It encodes CASSQELAGMSYNEQFF.

This sequence joins TRBV30 and TRBJ2-3; D gene uncertain. CDR3 length equals 13 residues. The germline V gene encodes CDR1 GTSNPN and CDR2 SVGIG (reference sequence). V lost 4 bases, J lost 0 bases, and 8 bases lay in between. CDR3 DNA sequence: TGTGCCTGGAAGGCAGCCAGCACAGATACGCAGTATTTT. Translation gives CAWKAASTDTQYF.